One sample yielded the 4 T cell receptor beta chains listed below, sequenced in a study of blood T cell repertoires in COVID-19. The data were produced by immunoSEQ multiplex PCR, yet TCRdb's version contains in-frame clones alone and is incomplete. The data show 60,000 to 85,000 clones, with roughly nine tenths seen just once and 4% to 5% held by the top ten. The sample consisted of peripheral blood. These receptors were collected from a woman in her forties or fifties with active COVID-19.

V usage is TRBV7-2 and J usage is TRBJ2-2; no reliable D call. The germline V and J ends were trimmed by 3 bases and 1 base, with 6 bases remaining between them. The germline V gene has CDR1 SGHTA and CDR2 FQGNSA. There are 14 residues in the CDR3. The CDR3 DNA is TGTGCCAGCAGCTTCGGCGGGAACACCGGGGAGCTGTTTTTT. Its translation: CASSFGGNTGELFF.

The chain uses TRBV27 and TRBJ2-5; TRBD2 matches at 10 bases. Germline V gene data show CDR1 as MNHEY and CDR2 as SMNVEV (reference sequence). This CDR3 spans 16 amino acids. Germline trimming cut 2 bases from V and 4 bases from J; bases unmatched to any gene: 7. CDR3 nucleotides: TGTGCCAGCAGTTTAAGGCCTAGCGGGAGACCAGAGACCCAGTACTTC. Amino acids: CASSLRPSGRPETQYF.

This sequence joins TRBV19 and TRBJ1-1; TRBD1 might be the D (5 bases). The CDR3 loop spans 14 amino acids. Germline CDR1 is LNHDA and CDR2 is SQIVND (reference sequence). V was shortened by 5 bases and J by 3 bases, with 13 bases between the two germline ends. CDR3 nucleotide sequence: TGTGCCAGTAGTCTACGACCGGGGGACACTGAAGCTTTCTTT. Translating it yields CASSLRPGDTEAFF.

The CDR3 loop reads CAWRNRARGTEAFF. Here the CDR3 DNA reads TGTGCCTGGAGGAACAGGGCGAGAGGCACTGAAGCTTTCTTT. The V and J genes are TRBV30 and TRBJ1-1; weak D call: TRBD1 (6 bases). The ends were cut back, 3 bases at V and 4 bases at J, with 15 bases in the middle. CDR1 GTSNPN and CDR2 SVGIG come from the germline V gene (reference sequence). The CDR3 consists of 14 residues. The full variable domain, completed using reference TRBV30 and TRBJ1-1, is SQTIHQWPATLVQPVGSPLSLECTVEGTSNPNLYWYRQAAGRGLQLLFYSVGIGQISSEVPQNLSASRPQDRQFILSSKKLLLSDSGFYLCAWRNRARGTEAFFGQGTRLTVV.